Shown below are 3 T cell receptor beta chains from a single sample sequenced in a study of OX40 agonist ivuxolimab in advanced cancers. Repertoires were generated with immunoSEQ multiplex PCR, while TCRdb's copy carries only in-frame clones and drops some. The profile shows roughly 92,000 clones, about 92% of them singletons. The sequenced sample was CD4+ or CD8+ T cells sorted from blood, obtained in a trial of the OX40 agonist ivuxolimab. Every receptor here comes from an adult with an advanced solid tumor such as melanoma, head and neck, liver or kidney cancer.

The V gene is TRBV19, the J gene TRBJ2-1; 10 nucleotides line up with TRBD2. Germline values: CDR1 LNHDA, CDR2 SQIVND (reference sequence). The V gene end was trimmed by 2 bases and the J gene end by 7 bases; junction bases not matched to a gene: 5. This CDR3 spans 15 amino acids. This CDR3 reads CASSISGGAANEQFF. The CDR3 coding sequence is TGTGCCAGTAGTATAAGCGGGGGGGCCGCAAATGAGCAGTTCTTC.

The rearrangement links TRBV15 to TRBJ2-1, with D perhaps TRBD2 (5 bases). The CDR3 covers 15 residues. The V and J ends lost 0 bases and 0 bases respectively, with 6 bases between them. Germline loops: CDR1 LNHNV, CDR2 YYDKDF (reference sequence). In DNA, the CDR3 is TGTGCCACCAGCAGAGAGGAGGTCTCCTACAATGAGCAGTTCTTC. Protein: CATSREEVSYNEQFF. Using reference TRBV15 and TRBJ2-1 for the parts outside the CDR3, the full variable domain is DAMVIQNPRYQVTQFGKPVTLSCSQTLNHNVMYWYQQKSSQAPKLLFHYYDKDFNNEADTPDNFQSRRPNTSFCFLDIRSPGLGDTAMYLCATSREEVSYNEQFFGPGTRLTVL.

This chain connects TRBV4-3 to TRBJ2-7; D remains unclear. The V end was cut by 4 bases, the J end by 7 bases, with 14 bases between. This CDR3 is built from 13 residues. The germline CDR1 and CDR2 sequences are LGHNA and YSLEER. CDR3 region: CASSRSIYTEQYF. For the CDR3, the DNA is TGCGCCAGCAGCCGATCCATCTACACGGAGCAGTACTTC.